This TCR beta chain was retrieved from a study of OX40 agonist ivuxolimab in advanced cancers. In terms of the full investigation: Ivuxolimab was a fully human IgG2 agonistic monoclonal antibody targeting the costimulatory receptor OX40 (CD134). Of the approximately 50 dose-escalation patients, hepatocellular carcinoma was present in approximately 20, melanoma in some 15, renal cell carcinoma in 9 and head and neck cancer in 9. Partial responses were achieved by three dose-escalation patients, of whom one had hepatocellular carcinoma and two had cutaneous melanoma. The point of sequencing TCRbeta in the periphery was to test whether ivuxolimab changed TCR sequence diversity and drove clonal T-cell expansion. Patients were allowed to have had prior anti-PD-1, anti-PD-L1 or anti-CTLA-4 therapy, and approximately 43% of the dose-escalation patients had previously received checkpoint inhibitors. In the dose-escalation cohort, 70% to 85% of patients were male, and the mean age was 60 years with a range of roughly 23 to 79. The monotherapy dose-escalation portion (N of about 49 patients) of the phase I ivuxolimab trial is reported in the paper. Intravenous ivuxolimab was administered to patients every 2 weeks at six dose levels: 0.01, 0.1, 0.3, 1.5, 3 and 10 mg/kg.

CDR1 is given as KGHSH and CDR2 as LQKENI, both from the germline V gene. V is cut back by 3 bases and J by 2 bases, with 8 bases in the junction unmatched. The CDR3 covers 17 residues, taking in both the cysteine and the phenylalanine. Just CDR3 DNA is preserved here, 51 bases in frame from base 1. Genomic DNA was extracted from sorted cells for sequencing of the TCRbeta CDR3 region. TCRbeta CDR3 regions were sequenced using the immunoSEQ Assay. As stored in TCRdb, this immuneACCESS dataset retains in-frame rearrangements with V and J assigned. A fraction of the clones does not appear; measured against another copy, unresolved V genes explain less than half of the discrepancy, and the remainder lacks a known reason. The sample table shows fewer than 120,000 clones, and approximately 89% are seen once. The ten most abundant clones make up about 0.28% of the sample. Comments on this clone: Its antigen is unknown. It has no much larger one-base neighbor in the sample; base qualities were not kept.

Beyond this particular receptor, the publication reports: Clonal expansion of both CD4+ and CD8+ blood T cells was observed from baseline to week 6 at doses 0.1 to 3.0 mg/kg. The antigen specificity of the clonally expanded peripheral T cells was not determined. After ivuxolimab, CD8+ T cells had more expanded clones than CD4+ T cells on average. Low levels of normalized T-cell clonal expansion were also seen in some patients who did not respond. In the 0.1-3.0 mg/kg groups, partial responders were among the patients with the lowest normalized peripheral clonal expansion, particularly in CD8+ T cells.

The trial excluded patients who had a history of autoimmune disease or were on systemic immunosuppression. In every dose cohort, peripheral blood was drawn for TCR sequencing at baseline, cycle 4 day 1, and cycle 7 day 1. The samples were drawn from a first-in-human, open-label, multicenter phase I dose-escalation trial of ivuxolimab. Adults with locally advanced or metastatic head and neck squamous cell, hepatocellular, melanoma or renal cell carcinoma were enrolled in the trial. CD4+ and CD8+ T cells were sorted separately from peripheral blood before TCR sequencing. This clonotype originated in an adult with an advanced solid tumor such as melanoma, head and neck, liver or kidney cancer. This material consisted of CD4+ or CD8+ T cells sorted from blood, taken in a trial of the OX40 agonist ivuxolimab. This chain is built from TRBV18 and TRBJ1-3; 9 bases in between match TRBD1. The CDR3 region: CASSPKQGAMAGNTIYF. The nucleotide sequence reads TGTGCCAGCTCACCTAAACAGGGGGCGATGGCTGGAAACACCATATATTTT.